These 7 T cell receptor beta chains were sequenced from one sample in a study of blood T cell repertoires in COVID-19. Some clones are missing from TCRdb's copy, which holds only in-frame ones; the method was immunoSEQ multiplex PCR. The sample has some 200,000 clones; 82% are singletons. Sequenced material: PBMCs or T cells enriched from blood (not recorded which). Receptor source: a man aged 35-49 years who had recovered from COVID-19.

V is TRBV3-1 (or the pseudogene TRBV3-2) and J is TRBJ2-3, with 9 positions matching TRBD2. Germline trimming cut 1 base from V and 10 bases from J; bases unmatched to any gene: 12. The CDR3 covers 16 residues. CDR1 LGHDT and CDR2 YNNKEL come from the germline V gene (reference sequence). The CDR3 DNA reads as TGTGCCAGCAGCCAAGTAAATCTAGCCGAGCGGGAGGCGCAGTATTTT. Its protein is CASSQVNLAEREAQYF.

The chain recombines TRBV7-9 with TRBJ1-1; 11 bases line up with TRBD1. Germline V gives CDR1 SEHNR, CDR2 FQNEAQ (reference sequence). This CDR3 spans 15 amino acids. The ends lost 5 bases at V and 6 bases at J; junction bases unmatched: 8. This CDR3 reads CASSTWTGGDSEAFF. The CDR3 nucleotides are TGTGCCAGCAGCACCTGGACAGGGGGCGATTCTGAAGCTTTCTTT.

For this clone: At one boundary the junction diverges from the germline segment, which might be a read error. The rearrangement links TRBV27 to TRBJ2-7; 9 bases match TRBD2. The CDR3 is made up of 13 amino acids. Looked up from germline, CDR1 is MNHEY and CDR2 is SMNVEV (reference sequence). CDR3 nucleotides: TGTGCCAGCAATTTACAAGCGGGAGGAGAGCAGTACTTC. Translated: CASNLQAGGEQYF.

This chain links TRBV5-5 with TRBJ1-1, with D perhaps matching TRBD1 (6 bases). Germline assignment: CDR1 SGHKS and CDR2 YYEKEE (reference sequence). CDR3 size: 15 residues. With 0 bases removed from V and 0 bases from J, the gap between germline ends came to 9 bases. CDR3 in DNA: TGTGCCAGCAGCTTGGTGGGGGACATGAACACTGAAGCTTTCTTT. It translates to CASSLVGDMNTEAFF.

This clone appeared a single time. The CDR3 bases are TGTGCCAGCAGATACGGGGAAAGCTCCTACAATGAGCAGTTCTTC. It encodes CASRYGESSYNEQFF. This chain links TRBV2 with TRBJ2-1; D perhaps matches TRBD2 (5 bases). The ends were cut back, 6 bases at V and 0 bases at J, with 12 bases in the middle. The CDR3 totals 15 residues. Germline V gene data show CDR1 as SNHLY and CDR2 as FYNNEI.

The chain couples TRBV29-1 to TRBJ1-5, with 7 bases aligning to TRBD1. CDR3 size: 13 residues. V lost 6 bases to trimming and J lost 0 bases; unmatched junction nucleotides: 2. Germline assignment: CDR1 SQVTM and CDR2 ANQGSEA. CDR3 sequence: CSVGQDSNQPQHF. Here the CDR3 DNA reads TGCAGCGTCGGACAGGATAGCAATCAGCCCCAGCATTTT.

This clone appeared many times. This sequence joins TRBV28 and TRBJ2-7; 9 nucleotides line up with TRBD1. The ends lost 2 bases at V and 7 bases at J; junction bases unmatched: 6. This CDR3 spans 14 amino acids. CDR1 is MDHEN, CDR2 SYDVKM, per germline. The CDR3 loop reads CASSLLQGAGEQYF. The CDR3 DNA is TGTGCCAGCAGTTTACTACAGGGGGCAGGGGAGCAGTACTTC.